This is a list of T cell receptor beta chains from one sample in a study of shared clonotypes between healthy human individuals. Some clones are missing from TCRdb's copy, which holds only in-frame ones; the method was immunoSEQ multiplex PCR. The profile covers about 800,000 clones, with around 96% appearing a single time and under 0.3% taken by the ten largest. The sequencing sample was made of naive CD8+ T cells sorted from blood. The receptors derive from a young man in good health. Both conserved end residues are part of each CDR3. A D gene is named only where the DNA matches it firmly. Clone size is stated in some rows and not others, as once, few, many or a class when expanded.

D gene: .; V gene: TRBV25-1; clone size: .; J gene: TRBJ2-7; CDR3 protein: CATAGGLSYEQYF; CDR3 DNA: TGTGCCACCGCCGGGGGCCTTTCCTACGAGCAGTACTTC
D gene: .; V gene: TRBV5-5; clone size: .; J gene: TRBJ2-3; CDR3 protein: CASSLDSPGGTDTQYF; CDR3 DNA: TGTGCCAGCAGCTTGGACAGTCCAGGGGGCACAGATACGCAGTATTTT
D gene: .; V gene: TRBV27; clone size: .; J gene: TRBJ1-5; CDR3 protein: CASSLSDSYQPQHF; CDR3 DNA: TGTGCCAGCAGTTTATCGGACAGTTATCAGCCCCAGCATTTT
D gene: TRBD1; V gene: TRBV4-3; clone size: .; J gene: TRBJ2-1; CDR3 protein: CASSQDLGQGRYEQFF; CDR3 DNA: TGCGCCAGCAGCCAAGATTTAGGACAGGGGAGGTATGAGCAGTTCTTC
D gene: .; V gene: TRBV7-9; clone size: .; J gene: TRBJ1-4; CDR3 protein: CASSGSIGAFLTTNEKLFF; CDR3 DNA: TGTGCCAGCAGCGGGTCTATTGGGGCCTTTCTGACAACTAATGAAAAACTGTTTTTT
D gene: TRBD2; V gene: TRBV28; clone size: .; J gene: TRBJ2-1; CDR3 protein: CASRLAGGPNEQFF; CDR3 DNA: TGTGCCAGCAGGCTAGCGGGAGGGCCGAATGAGCAGTTCTTC
D gene: .; V gene: TRBV5-4; clone size: .; J gene: TRBJ2-7; CDR3 protein: CASSILELAGSYEQYF; CDR3 DNA: TGTGCCAGCAGTATCTTGGAACTAGCTGGTTCCTACGAGCAGTACTTC
D gene: .; V gene: TRBV27; clone size: .; J gene: TRBJ1-1; CDR3 protein: CASSRPGLEAFF; CDR3 DNA: TGTGCCAGCAGTCGACCGGGTCTTGAAGCTTTCTTT
D gene: .; V gene: TRBV19; clone size: .; J gene: TRBJ2-7; CDR3 protein: CASSIGGYEQYF; CDR3 DNA: TGTGCCAGTAGTATTGGCGGCTACGAGCAGTACTTC
D gene: .; V gene: TRBV14; clone size: .; J gene: TRBJ1-1; CDR3 protein: CASSQTDNMNTEAFF; CDR3 DNA: TGTGCCAGCAGCCAAACCGATAACATGAACACTGAAGCTTTCTTT
D gene: .; V gene: TRBV28; clone size: .; J gene: TRBJ2-1; CDR3 protein: CASSSDPGAPNEQFF; CDR3 DNA: TGTGCCAGCAGTTCCGACCCGGGGGCGCCCAATGAGCAGTTCTTC
D gene: .; V gene: TRBV27; clone size: .; J gene: TRBJ2-1; CDR3 protein: CASSSGLNEQFF; CDR3 DNA: TGTGCCAGCAGTTCGGGTCTGAATGAGCAGTTCTTC
D gene: TRBD2; V gene: TRBV7-6; clone size: .; J gene: TRBJ2-2; CDR3 protein: CASTTSHAGGNTGELFF; CDR3 DNA: TGTGCCAGCACCACATCTCACGCGGGAGGGAACACCGGGGAGCTGTTTTTT
D gene: .; V gene: TRBV28; clone size: few; J gene: TRBJ2-7; CDR3 protein: CASSLGRGAVYEQYF; CDR3 DNA: TGTGCCAGCAGTTTGGGACGAGGGGCGGTCTACGAGCAGTACTTC
D gene: .; V gene: TRBV5-4; clone size: .; J gene: TRBJ2-1; CDR3 protein: CASSPRGVNEQFF; CDR3 DNA: TGTGCCAGCAGCCCCCGGGGCGTCAATGAGCAGTTCTTC
D gene: TRBD2; V gene: TRBV7-9; clone size: .; J gene: TRBJ2-1; CDR3 protein: CASSHSGTSRNEQFF; CDR3 DNA: TGTGCCAGCAGTCACTCCGGGACTAGTCGGAATGAGCAGTTCTTC
D gene: TRBD2; V gene: TRBV11-2; clone size: .; J gene: TRBJ2-2; CDR3 protein: CASSPGLAGRNTGELFF; CDR3 DNA: TGTGCCAGCAGCCCCGGACTAGCGGGACGAAACACCGGGGAGCTGTTTTTT
D gene: TRBD1; V gene: TRBV6-5; clone size: .; J gene: TRBJ1-1; CDR3 protein: CASSYSPGGDTEAFF; CDR3 DNA: TGTGCCAGCAGTTACTCTCCAGGGGGAGACACTGAAGCTTTCTTT
D gene: .; V gene: TRBV5-1; clone size: once; J gene: TRBJ2-5; CDR3 protein: CASSFPEGLGGETQYF; CDR3 DNA: TGCGCCAGCAGCTTCCCGGAGGGACTTGGCGGGGAGACCCAGTACTTC
D gene: .; V gene: TRBV5-4; clone size: .; J gene: TRBJ1-1; CDR3 protein: CASSGGGGNTEAFF; CDR3 DNA: TGTGCCAGCAGCGGGGGTGGTGGGAACACTGAAGCTTTCTTT
D gene: .; V gene: TRBV7-2; clone size: .; J gene: TRBJ2-7; CDR3 protein: CASSLFPGYEQYF; CDR3 DNA: TGTGCCAGCAGCCTCTTTCCCGGCTACGAGCAGTACTTC
D gene: TRBD2; V gene: TRBV30; clone size: .; J gene: TRBJ2-3; CDR3 protein: CAWSVLEGLAESSDTQYF; CDR3 DNA: TGTGCCTGGAGTGTACTGGAAGGACTAGCGGAGTCTTCAGATACGCAGTATTTT
D gene: .; V gene: TRBV9; clone size: .; J gene: TRBJ1-2; CDR3 protein: CASTRHTGLNYGYTF; CDR3 DNA: TGTGCCAGCACCCGGCACACAGGCTTAAACTATGGCTACACCTTC
D gene: TRBD1; V gene: TRBV27; clone size: .; J gene: TRBJ2-2; CDR3 protein: CASTPRDRVTGELFF; CDR3 DNA: TGTGCCAGCACCCCGCGGGACAGGGTAACCGGAGAGCTGTTTTTT
D gene: .; V gene: TRBV18; clone size: .; J gene: TRBJ2-7; CDR3 protein: CASHEDNNSYEQYF; CDR3 DNA: TGTGCCAGTCACGAGGACAATAACTCCTACGAGCAGTACTTC
D gene: TRBD1; V gene: TRBV5-1; clone size: .; J gene: TRBJ2-7; CDR3 protein: CASSGGQALRGDSYEQYF; CDR3 DNA: TGCGCCAGCAGCGGCGGACAGGCCCTTCGGGGAGACTCCTACGAGCAGTACTTC